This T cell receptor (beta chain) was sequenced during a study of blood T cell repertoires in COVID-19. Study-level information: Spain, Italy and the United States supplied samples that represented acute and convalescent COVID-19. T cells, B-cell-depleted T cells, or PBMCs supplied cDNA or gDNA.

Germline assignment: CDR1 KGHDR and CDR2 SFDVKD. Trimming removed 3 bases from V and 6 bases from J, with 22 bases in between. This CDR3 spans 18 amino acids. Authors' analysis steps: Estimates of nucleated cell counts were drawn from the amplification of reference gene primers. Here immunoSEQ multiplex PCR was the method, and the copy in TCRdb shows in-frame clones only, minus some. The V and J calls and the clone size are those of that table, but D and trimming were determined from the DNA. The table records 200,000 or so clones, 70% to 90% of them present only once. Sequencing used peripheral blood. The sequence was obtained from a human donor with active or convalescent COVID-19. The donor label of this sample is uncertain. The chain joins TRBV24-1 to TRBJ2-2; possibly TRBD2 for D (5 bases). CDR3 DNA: TGTGCCACCAGTGATCCCACCCACATGACGGTCGGGGCCGGGGAGCTGTTTTTT. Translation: CATSDPTHMTVGAGELFF.